This T cell receptor beta chain was obtained from a study of cytomegalovirus exposure and HLA in healthy donors. Notes on this clone: The antigen is unknown.

Study-level findings and limits: A later analysis linked a missense DCLRE1C variant to TCR beta V- and J-gene trimming. Later analysis showed TCR association rates varying by HLA locus, highest for DRB1 and lowest for HLA-C. When a later analysis compared HLA-associated TCR beta chains with equally common others, the HLA-associated chains turned out to be more clonally expanded and to have lower generation probabilities.

The PCR made use of 60 Vbeta and 13 Jbeta primers. In the original workflow: An analysis that came later counted around 80 million unique TCR beta chains, 10 million to 12 million shared. The protocol was immunoSEQ multiplex PCR, while the TCRdb copy is restricted to in-frame clones and leaves out a portion. V and J calls and clone size follow that table, whereas D and trimming were derived from the DNA. The sample has over 150,000 clones; about four fifths are singletons. The junction had 1 base not matched to a gene; V was cut back by 2 bases and J by 4 bases. CDR1 is MRHNA and CDR2 is SNTAGT in the germline V gene. The CDR3 spans 13 residues.

Sequences were obtained from PBMCs. This clonotype originated in a male donor in good health and CMV-seropositive. The genes are TRBV6-4 and TRBJ1-2; 7 bases line up with TRBD1. The CDR3 sequence: CASSDDRVYGYTF. CDR3 in DNA: TGTGCCAGCAGTGACGACAGGGTCTATGGCTACACCTTC.